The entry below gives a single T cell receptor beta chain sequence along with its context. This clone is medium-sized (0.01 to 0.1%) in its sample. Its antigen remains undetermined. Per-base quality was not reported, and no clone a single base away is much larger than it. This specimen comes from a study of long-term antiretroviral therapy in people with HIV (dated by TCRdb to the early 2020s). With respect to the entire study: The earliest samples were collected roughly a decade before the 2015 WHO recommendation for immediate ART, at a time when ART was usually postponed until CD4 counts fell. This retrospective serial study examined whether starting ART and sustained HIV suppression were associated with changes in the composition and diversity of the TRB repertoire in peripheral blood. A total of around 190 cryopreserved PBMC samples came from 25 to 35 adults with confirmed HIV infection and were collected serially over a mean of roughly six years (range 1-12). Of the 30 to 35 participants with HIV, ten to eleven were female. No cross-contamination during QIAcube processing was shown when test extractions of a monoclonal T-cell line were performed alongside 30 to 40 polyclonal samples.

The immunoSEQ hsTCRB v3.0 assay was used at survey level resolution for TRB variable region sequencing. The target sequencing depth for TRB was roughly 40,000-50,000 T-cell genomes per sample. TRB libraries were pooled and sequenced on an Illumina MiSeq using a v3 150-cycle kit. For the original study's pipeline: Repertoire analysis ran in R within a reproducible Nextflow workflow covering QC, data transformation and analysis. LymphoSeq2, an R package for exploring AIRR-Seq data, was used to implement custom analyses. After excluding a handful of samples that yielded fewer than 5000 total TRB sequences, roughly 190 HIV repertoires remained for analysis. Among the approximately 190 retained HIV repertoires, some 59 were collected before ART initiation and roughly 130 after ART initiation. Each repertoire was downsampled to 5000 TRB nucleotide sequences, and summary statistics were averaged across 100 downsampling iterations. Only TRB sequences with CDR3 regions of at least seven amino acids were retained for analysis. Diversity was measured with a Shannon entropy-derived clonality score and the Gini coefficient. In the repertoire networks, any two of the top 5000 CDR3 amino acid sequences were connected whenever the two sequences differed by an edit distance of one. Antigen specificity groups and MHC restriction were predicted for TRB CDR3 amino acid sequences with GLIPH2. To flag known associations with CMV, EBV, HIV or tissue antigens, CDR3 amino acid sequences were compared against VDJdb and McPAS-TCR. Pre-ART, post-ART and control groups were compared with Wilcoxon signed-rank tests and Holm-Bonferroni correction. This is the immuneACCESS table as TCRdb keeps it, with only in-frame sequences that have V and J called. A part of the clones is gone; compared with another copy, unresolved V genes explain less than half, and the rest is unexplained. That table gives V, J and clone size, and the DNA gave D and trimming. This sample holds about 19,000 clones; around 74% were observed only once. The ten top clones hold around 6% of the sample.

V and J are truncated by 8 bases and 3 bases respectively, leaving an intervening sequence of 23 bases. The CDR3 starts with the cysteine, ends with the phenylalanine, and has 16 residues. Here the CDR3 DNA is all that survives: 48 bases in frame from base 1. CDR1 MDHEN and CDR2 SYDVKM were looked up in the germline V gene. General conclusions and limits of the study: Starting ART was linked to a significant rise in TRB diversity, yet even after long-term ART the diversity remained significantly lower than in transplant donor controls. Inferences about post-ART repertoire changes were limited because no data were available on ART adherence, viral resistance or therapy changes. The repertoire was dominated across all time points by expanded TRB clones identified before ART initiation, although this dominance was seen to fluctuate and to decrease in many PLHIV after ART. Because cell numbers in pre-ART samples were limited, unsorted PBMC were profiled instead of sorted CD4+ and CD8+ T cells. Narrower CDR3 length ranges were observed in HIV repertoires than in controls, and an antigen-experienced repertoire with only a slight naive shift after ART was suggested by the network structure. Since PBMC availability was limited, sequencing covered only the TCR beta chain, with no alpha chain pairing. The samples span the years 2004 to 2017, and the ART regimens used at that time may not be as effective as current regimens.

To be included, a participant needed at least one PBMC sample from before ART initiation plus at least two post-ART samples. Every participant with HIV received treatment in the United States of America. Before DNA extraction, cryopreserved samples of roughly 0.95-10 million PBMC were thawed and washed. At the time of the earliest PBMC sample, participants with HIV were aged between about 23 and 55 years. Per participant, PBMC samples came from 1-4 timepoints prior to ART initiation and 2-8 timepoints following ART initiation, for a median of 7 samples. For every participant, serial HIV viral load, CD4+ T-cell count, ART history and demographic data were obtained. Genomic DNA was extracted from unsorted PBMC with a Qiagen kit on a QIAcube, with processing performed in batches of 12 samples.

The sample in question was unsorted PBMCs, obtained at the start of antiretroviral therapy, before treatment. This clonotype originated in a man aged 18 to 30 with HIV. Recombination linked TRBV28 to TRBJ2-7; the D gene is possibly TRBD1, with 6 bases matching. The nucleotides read TGTGCCAGCGGAGCTAACGACAGGCCAGCTATCTACGAGCAGTACTTC. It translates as CASGANDRPAIYEQYF. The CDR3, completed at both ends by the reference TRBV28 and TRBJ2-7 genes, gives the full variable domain DVKVTQSSRYLVKRTGEKVFLECVQDMDHENMFWYRQDPGLGLRLIYFSYDVKMKEKGDIPEGYSVSREKKERFSLILESASTNQTSMYLCASGANDRPAIYEQYFGPGTRLTVT.